This is a list of T cell receptor beta chains from one sample in a study of blood T cell repertoires in COVID-19. Clones were sequenced by immunoSEQ multiplex PCR, and TCRdb holds only the in-frame ones, with some missing. The sample holds about 200,000 clones, roughly 87% seen once. Sequenced input: PBMCs or T cells enriched from blood (not recorded which). These receptor sequences come from a woman between 40 and 55 years old with acute COVID-19. Both conserved end residues are part of each CDR3. Each record gives: clone size, J gene, V gene, D gene, CDR3 DNA, CDR3 protein. D genes are given only for firm matches. The listing skips clone size in some rows; elsewhere it reads once, few, many or a size class.

clone_size: NA; j_call: TRBJ1-2; v_call: TRBV5-4; d_call: TRBD1; cdr3_nt: TGTGCCAGCAGCTCGGGACAGGGGAACTATGGCTACACCTTC; cdr3_aa: CASSSGQGNYGYTF
clone_size: NA; j_call: TRBJ2-4; v_call: TRBV5-1; d_call: TRBD1; cdr3_nt: TGCGCCAGCAGCTTGGGGACAGGGGTTGACATTCAGTACTTC; cdr3_aa: CASSLGTGVDIQYF
clone_size: NA; j_call: TRBJ2-2; v_call: TRBV5-1; d_call: NA; cdr3_nt: TGCGCCAGCAGCCTTCTACGAACCGGCACCGGGGAGCTGTTTTTT; cdr3_aa: CASSLLRTGTGELFF
clone_size: NA; j_call: TRBJ2-7; v_call: TRBV29-1; d_call: NA; cdr3_nt: TGCAGCGTTTACAGAAGCTACGAGCAGTACTTC; cdr3_aa: CSVYRSYEQYF
clone_size: NA; j_call: TRBJ2-5; v_call: TRBV4-1; d_call: TRBD2; cdr3_nt: TGCGCCAGCAGCCAAACCCACCGCGGGAGGGCGGGGGAGACCCAGTACTTC; cdr3_aa: CASSQTHRGRAGETQYF
clone_size: NA; j_call: TRBJ1-5; v_call: TRBV2; d_call: TRBD1; cdr3_nt: TGTGCCAGCAGCCCACAGGGGGGTAATCAGCCCCAGCATTTT; cdr3_aa: CASSPQGGNQPQHF
clone_size: NA; j_call: TRBJ1-6; v_call: TRBV14; d_call: NA; cdr3_nt: TGTGCCAGCAGCCAAGGTTCCAGTTCACCCCTCCACTTT; cdr3_aa: CASSQGSSSPLHF
clone_size: NA; j_call: TRBJ1-2; v_call: TRBV21-1; d_call: NA; cdr3_nt: TGTGCCAGCAGCAAAGCGGGCAGTAACTATGGCTACACCTTC; cdr3_aa: CASSKAGSNYGYTF
clone_size: NA; j_call: TRBJ2-1; v_call: TRBV4-2; d_call: TRBD2; cdr3_nt: TGTGCCAGCAGCCAAGGAGGCGGACTAGCGGGCAATGAGCAGTTCTTC; cdr3_aa: CASSQGGGLAGNEQFF
clone_size: NA; j_call: TRBJ1-4; v_call: TRBV5-8; d_call: NA; cdr3_nt: TGTGCCAGCAGCTTGGATGGCTCTAATGAAAAACTGTTTTTT; cdr3_aa: CASSLDGSNEKLFF
clone_size: few; j_call: TRBJ2-7; v_call: TRBV27; d_call: NA; cdr3_nt: TGTGCCAGCAGTTTGGCAGGTGCCTCCTACGAGCAGTACTTC; cdr3_aa: CASSLAGASYEQYF
clone_size: NA; j_call: TRBJ2-2; v_call: TRBV12-5; d_call: TRBD2; cdr3_nt: TGTGCTAGTGGTTTGCCGACTAGCGGGCTGAACACCGGGGAGCTGTTTTTT; cdr3_aa: CASGLPTSGLNTGELFF
clone_size: NA; j_call: TRBJ1-5; v_call: TRBV27; d_call: NA; cdr3_nt: TGTGCCAGCAGTCCCGGGACTCCTAGCAATCAGCCCCAGCATTTT; cdr3_aa: CASSPGTPSNQPQHF
clone_size: NA; j_call: TRBJ2-7; v_call: TRBV7-2; d_call: NA; cdr3_nt: TGTGCCAGCAGCTTAGGCGGAGGGGGTTACAGGGGTTACGAGCAGTACTTC; cdr3_aa: CASSLGGGGYRGYEQYF
clone_size: once; j_call: TRBJ2-5; v_call: TRBV5-1; d_call: TRBD2; cdr3_nt: TGCGCCACCAAACCTCTAGCGGGGGGTCAAGAGACCCAGTACTTC; cdr3_aa: CATKPLAGGQETQYF
clone_size: NA; j_call: TRBJ2-5; v_call: TRBV11-2; d_call: NA; cdr3_nt: TGTGCCAGCAGCCCTACCCAAGAGACCCAGTACTTC; cdr3_aa: CASSPTQETQYF
clone_size: NA; j_call: TRBJ2-2; v_call: TRBV7-9; d_call: NA; cdr3_nt: TGTGCCAGCAGCTTGGACAGCCAGACCGGGGAGCTGTTTTTT; cdr3_aa: CASSLDSQTGELFF
clone_size: NA; j_call: TRBJ2-7; v_call: TRBV18; d_call: NA; cdr3_nt: TGTGCCAGCTCACCAGTGGGAGGCCCCTACGAGCAGTACTTC; cdr3_aa: CASSPVGGPYEQYF
clone_size: NA; j_call: TRBJ2-5; v_call: TRBV7-6; d_call: TRBD1; cdr3_nt: TGTGCCAGCAGCCTCAATCAGGGGGCCCAAGAGACCCAGTACTTC; cdr3_aa: CASSLNQGAQETQYF
clone_size: NA; j_call: TRBJ2-2; v_call: TRBV19; d_call: NA; cdr3_nt: TGTGCCAGTAGTATAGGACTAGCCGGGGAGCTGTTTTTT; cdr3_aa: CASSIGLAGELFF
clone_size: NA; j_call: TRBJ2-3; v_call: TRBV12-5; d_call: NA; cdr3_nt: TGTGCTAGTGGACCGGGAGTTCCGACAGATACGCAGTATTTT; cdr3_aa: CASGPGVPTDTQYF
clone_size: NA; j_call: TRBJ2-7; v_call: TRBV30; d_call: NA; cdr3_nt: TGTGCCTGGAGTGGTCACAGCACCTACGAGCAGTACTTC; cdr3_aa: CAWSGHSTYEQYF
clone_size: NA; j_call: TRBJ2-1; v_call: TRBV3-1/TRBV3-2; d_call: TRBD1; cdr3_nt: TGTGCCAGCAGCCTCCACAGGGGGCTCCCCTACAATGAGCAGTTCTTC; cdr3_aa: CASSLHRGLPYNEQFF
clone_size: NA; j_call: TRBJ2-7; v_call: TRBV7-8; d_call: NA; cdr3_nt: TGTGCCAGCAAGAGGGCAGGTGCCTACGAGCAGTACTTC; cdr3_aa: CASKRAGAYEQYF
clone_size: NA; j_call: TRBJ1-1; v_call: TRBV6-5; d_call: TRBD1; cdr3_nt: TGTGCCAGCAGTACAACCGGGACAGGGCCAGCTTTCTTT; cdr3_aa: CASSTTGTGPAFF